The 2 T cell receptor beta chains below all came from one sample that was sequenced in a study of T cell repertoires in cytomegalovirus infection. These receptors are not linked to any known antigen. TCRdb called the reads again in MiXCR, with one record for every CDR3 protein. There are tens of thousands of distinct CDR3 sequences in the sample; 20% to 25% occur only once, and roughly 63% lies in the top ten. The specimen comprised CD8+ T cells from cultured PBMCs, sampled from culture after CMV antigen stimulation. Receptors were obtained from a human donor in good health (CMV status not recorded). Some clones in this sample may be carry-over from other donors' samples.

This clonotype was seen repeatedly, ten times or more. The CDR3 spells CASSRQAPDQTQYF. Written as DNA, the CDR3 is TGTGCCAGCAGTCGACAGGCCCCCGATCAGACCCAGTACTTC. V usage is TRBV12-3 or TRBV12-4 and J usage is TRBJ2-5; D is possibly TRBD1 (6 bases). The CDR3 consists of 14 residues. V was clipped by 5 bases and J by 6 bases, with 16 bases between them.

The V call is TRBV27, the J call TRBJ1-5, with D possibly matching TRBD1 (5 bases). CDR3 size: 15 residues. V lost 5 bases and J 10 bases, leaving 21 bases between the germline ends. Germline CDR1 reads MNHEY; CDR2 reads SMNVEV (reference sequence). CDR3 residues: CASSPRGQGIEPQHF. CDR3 coding DNA: TGTGCCAGCAGTCCCCGTGGGCAGGGAATCGAACCCCAGCATTTT.